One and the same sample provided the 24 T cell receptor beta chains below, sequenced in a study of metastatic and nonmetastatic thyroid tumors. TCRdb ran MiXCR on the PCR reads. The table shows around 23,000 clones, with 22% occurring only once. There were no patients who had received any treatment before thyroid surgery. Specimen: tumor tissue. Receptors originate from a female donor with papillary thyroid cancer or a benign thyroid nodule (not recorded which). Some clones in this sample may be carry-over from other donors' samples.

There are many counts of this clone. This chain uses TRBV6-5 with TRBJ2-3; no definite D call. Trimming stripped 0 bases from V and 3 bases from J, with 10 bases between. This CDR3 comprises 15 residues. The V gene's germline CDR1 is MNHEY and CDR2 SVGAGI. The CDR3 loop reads CASSYSGQVTDTQYF. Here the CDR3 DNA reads TGTGCCAGCAGTTACTCCGGGCAGGTTACAGATACGCAGTATTTT.

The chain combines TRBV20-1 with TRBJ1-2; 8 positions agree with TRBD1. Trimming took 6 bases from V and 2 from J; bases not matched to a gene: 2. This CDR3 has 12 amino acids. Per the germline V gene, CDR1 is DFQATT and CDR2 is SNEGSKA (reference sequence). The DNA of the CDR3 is TGCAGTGCAGGGACAGGAAACTATGGCTACACCTTC. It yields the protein CSAGTGNYGYTF.

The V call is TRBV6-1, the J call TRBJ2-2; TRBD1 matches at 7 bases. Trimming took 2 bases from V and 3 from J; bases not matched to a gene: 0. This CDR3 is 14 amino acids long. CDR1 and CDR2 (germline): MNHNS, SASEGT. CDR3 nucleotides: TGTGCCAGCAGTGAACAGGGGGACACCGGGGAGCTGTTTTTT. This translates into CASSEQGDTGELFF.

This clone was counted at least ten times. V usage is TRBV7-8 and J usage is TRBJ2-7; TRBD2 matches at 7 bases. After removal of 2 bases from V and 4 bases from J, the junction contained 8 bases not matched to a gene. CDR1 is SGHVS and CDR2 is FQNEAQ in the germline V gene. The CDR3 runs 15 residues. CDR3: CASSLRAGAIYEQYF. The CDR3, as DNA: TGTGCCAGCAGCTTACGGGCGGGAGCCATTTACGAGCAGTACTTC.

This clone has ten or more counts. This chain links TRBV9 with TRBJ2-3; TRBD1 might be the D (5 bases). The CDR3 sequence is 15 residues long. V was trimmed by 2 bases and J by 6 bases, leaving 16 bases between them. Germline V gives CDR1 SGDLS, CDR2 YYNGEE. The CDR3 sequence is CASSVQGNRADTQYF. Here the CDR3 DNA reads TGTGCCAGCAGCGTTCAGGGTAACCGGGCGGATACGCAGTATTTT.

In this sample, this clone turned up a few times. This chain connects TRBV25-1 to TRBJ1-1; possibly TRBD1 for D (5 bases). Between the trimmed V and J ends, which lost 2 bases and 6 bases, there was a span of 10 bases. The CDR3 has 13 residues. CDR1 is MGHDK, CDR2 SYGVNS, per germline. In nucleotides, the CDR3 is TGTGCCAGCAGTGAAGGGGGGTACCCTGAAGCTTTCTTT. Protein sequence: CASSEGGYPEAFF.

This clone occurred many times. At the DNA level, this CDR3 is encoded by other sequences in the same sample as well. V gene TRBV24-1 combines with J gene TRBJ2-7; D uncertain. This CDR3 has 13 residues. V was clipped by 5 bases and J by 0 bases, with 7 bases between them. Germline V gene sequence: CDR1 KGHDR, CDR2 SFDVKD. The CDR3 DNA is TGTGCCACCAGTGGGTCGCCCTCCTACGAGCAGTACTTC. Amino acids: CATSGSPSYEQYF.

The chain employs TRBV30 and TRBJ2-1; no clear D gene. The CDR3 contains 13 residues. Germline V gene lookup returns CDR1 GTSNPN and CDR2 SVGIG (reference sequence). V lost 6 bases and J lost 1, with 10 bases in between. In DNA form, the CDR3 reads TGTGCCTGTAATGTAGGGTCCTACAATGAGCAGTTCTTC. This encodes CACNVGSYNEQFF.

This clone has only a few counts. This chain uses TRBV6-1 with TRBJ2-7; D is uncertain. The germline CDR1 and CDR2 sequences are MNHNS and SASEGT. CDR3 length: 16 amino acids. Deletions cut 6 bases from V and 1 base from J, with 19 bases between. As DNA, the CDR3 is TGTGCCAGCAGCAACCGATGGCCGCCGCAATCCTACGAGCAGTACTTC. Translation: CASSNRWPPQSYEQYF.

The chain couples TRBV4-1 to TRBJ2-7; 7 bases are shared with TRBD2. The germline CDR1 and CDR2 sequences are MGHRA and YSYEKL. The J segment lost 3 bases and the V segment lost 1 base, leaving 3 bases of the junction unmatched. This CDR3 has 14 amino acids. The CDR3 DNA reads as TGCGCCAGCAGCCAAGCTGCTAGCGGCTACGAGCAGTACTTC. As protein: CASSQAASGYEQYF.

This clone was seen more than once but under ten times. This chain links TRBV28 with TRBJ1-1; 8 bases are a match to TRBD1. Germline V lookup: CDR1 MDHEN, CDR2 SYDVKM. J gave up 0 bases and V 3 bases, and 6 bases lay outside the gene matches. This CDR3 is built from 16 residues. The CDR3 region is CASSFQDRGLNTEAFF. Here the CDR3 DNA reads TGTGCCAGCAGTTTTCAAGACAGGGGATTGAACACTGAAGCTTTCTTT.

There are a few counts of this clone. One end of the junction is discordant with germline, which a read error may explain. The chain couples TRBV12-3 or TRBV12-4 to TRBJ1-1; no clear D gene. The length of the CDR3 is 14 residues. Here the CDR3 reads CASSLEAQNTDAFF. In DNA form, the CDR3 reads TGTGCCAGCAGTTTGGAGGCGCAGAACACTGATGCTTTCTTT.

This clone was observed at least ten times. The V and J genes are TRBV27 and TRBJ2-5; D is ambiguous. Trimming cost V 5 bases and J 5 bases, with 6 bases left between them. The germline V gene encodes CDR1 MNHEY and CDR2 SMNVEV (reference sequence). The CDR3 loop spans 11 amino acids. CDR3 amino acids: CASSPQETQYF. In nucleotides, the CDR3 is TGTGCCAGCAGTCCTCAGGAGACCCAGTACTTC.

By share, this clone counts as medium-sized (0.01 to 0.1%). CDR3 DNA sequence: TGCAGTGCTAGTGTCGGGGGATTTAGCAATCAGCCCCAGCATTTT. Its translation: CSASVGGFSNQPQHF. This chain connects TRBV20-1 to TRBJ1-5; TRBD1 is a possible D gene (5 bases). Between the trimmed V and J ends, which lost 3 bases and 0 bases, there was a span of 12 bases. CDR3 size: 15 residues. The germline V gene encodes CDR1 DFQATT and CDR2 SNEGSKA (reference sequence).

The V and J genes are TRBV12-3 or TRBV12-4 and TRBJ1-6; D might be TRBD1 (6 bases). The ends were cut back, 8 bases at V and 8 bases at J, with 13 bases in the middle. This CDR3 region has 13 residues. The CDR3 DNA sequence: TGTGCCAGCCGGAGGGGGGCCGATTCACCCCTCCACTTT. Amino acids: CASRRGADSPLHF.

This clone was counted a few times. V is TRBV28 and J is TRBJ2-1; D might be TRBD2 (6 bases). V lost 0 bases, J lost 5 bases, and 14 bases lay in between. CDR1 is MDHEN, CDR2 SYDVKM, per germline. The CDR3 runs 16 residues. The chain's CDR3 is CASSLWGTGSDNEQFF. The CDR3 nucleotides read TGTGCCAGCAGTTTATGGGGGACTGGCAGTGACAATGAGCAGTTCTTC. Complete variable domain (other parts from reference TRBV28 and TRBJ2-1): DVKVTQSSRYLVKRTGEKVFLECVQDMDHENMFWYRQDPGLGLRLIYFSYDVKMKEKGDIPEGYSVSREKKERFSLILESASTNQTSMYLCASSLWGTGSDNEQFFGPGTRLTVL.

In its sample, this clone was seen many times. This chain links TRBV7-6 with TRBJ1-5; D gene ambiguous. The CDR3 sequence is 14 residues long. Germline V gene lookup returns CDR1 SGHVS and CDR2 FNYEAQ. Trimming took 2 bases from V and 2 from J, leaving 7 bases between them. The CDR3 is CASSLTAGNQPQHF. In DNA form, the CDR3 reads TGTGCCAGCAGCTTAACGGCGGGCAATCAGCCCCAGCATTTT.

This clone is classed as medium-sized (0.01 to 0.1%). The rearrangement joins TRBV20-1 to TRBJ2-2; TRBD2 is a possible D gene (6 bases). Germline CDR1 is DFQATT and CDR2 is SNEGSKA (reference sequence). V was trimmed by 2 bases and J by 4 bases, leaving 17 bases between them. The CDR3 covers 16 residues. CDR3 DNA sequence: TGCAGTGCTAGATATCCCGGGAGAGTGGGCACCGGGGAGCTGTTTTTT. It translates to CSARYPGRVGTGELFF.

The CDR3 DNA reads as TGCGCCAGCAGTCCAACAGGGGCTGGAGATACGCAGTATTTT. Translating gives CASSPTGAGDTQYF. The chain recombines TRBV4-3 with TRBJ2-3, with 7 bases matching TRBD1. The CDR3 loop spans 14 amino acids. V shed 6 bases and J 5 bases; nucleotides not matched to a gene: 8. CDR1 is LGHNA, CDR2 YSLEER, per germline.

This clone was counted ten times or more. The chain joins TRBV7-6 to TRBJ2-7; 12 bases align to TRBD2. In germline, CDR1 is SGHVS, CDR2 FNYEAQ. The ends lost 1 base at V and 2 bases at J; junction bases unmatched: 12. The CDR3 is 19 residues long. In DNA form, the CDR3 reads TGTGCCAGCAGCTTAGTACAGGGACTAGCGGGCCAATACCCCTACGAGCAGTACTTC. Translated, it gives CASSLVQGLAGQYPYEQYF.

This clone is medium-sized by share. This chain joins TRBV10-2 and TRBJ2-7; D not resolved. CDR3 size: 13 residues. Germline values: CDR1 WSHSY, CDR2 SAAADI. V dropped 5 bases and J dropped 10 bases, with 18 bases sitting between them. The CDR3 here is CASSLFIETLQYF. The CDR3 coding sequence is TGCGCCAGCAGTCTCTTTATCGAGACACTCCAGTACTTC.

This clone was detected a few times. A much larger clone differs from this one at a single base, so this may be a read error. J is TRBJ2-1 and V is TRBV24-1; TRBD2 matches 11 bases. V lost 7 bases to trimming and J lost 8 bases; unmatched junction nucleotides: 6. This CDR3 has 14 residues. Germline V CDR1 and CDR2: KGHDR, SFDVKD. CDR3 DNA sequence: TGTGCCACCAGACTAGCGGGAGACAGTTATGAGCAGTTCTTC. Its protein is CATRLAGDSYEQFF.

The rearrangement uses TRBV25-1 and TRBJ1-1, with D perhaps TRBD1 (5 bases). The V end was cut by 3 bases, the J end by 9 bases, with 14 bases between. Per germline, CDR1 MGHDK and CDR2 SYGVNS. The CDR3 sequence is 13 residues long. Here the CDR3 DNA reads TGTGCCAGCAGTGACGAAGGGGCGAAGAAAGCTTTCTTT. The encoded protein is CASSDEGAKKAFF.

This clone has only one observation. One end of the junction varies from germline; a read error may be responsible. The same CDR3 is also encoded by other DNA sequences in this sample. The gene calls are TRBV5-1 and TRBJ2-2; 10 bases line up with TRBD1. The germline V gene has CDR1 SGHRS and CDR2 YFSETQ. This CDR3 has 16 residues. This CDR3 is CASSSDRGLNTGELFF. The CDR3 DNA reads TGCGCCAGCAGCTCTGACAGGGGGCTAAACACCGGGGAGCTTTTTTTT.